The rows below give T cell receptor beta chains drawn from one sample of a study of shared clonotypes between healthy human individuals. Assay used: immunoSEQ multiplex PCR; TCRdb lists only in-frame clones, some missing. The repertoire consists of 950,000 to 1,100,000 clones, with 70% to 80% occurring once and the leading ten covering 1.5%. The sequencing input was memory CD4+ T cells sorted from blood. The origin of the receptors is a man aged 18-30 years in good health. CDR3s include the opening cysteine and the closing phenylalanine or tryptophan. A D gene is named only where the DNA matches it firmly. Clone sizes are given selectively: once, few, many, or a class where the clone is expanded.

j_gene: TRBJ2-1; d_gene: -; abundance: -; v_gene: TRBV27; CDR3aa: CASILIPSPQGYNEQFF; CDR3nt: TGTGCCAGCATCCTTATCCCTTCCCCACAGGGCTACAATGAGCAGTTCTTC
j_gene: TRBJ2-7; d_gene: -; abundance: -; v_gene: TRBV30; CDR3aa: CASRLETATYEQYF; CDR3nt: TGTGCCTCCCGCTTGGAGACAGCAACATACGAGCAGTACTTC
j_gene: TRBJ2-6; d_gene: -; abundance: -; v_gene: TRBV2; CDR3aa: CASSGGGRWGMGGANVLTF; CDR3nt: TGTGCCAGCAGCGGGGGCGGACGGTGGGGAATGGGTGGGGCCAACGTCCTGACTTTC
j_gene: TRBJ1-5; d_gene: -; abundance: -; v_gene: TRBV18; CDR3aa: CASSPAREVGQPQHF; CDR3nt: TGTGCCAGCTCACCAGCCAGGGAAGTCGGTCAGCCCCAGCATTTT
j_gene: TRBJ2-3; d_gene: TRBD2; abundance: -; v_gene: TRBV7-2; CDR3aa: CASNKKGIAGGSRDTQYF; CDR3nt: TGTGCCAGCAACAAAAAGGGCATAGCGGGGGGGTCGAGAGATACGCAGTATTTT
j_gene: TRBJ1-5; d_gene: -; abundance: few; v_gene: TRBV30; CDR3aa: CAWCSSGNQPQHF; CDR3nt: TGTGCCTGGTGTTCCTCCGGCAATCAGCCCCAGCATTTT
j_gene: TRBJ2-5; d_gene: -; abundance: -; v_gene: TRBV7-7; CDR3aa: CASSLKTGRQETQYF; CDR3nt: TGTGCTAGCAGCTTAAAGACAGGGAGGCAAGAGACCCAGTACTTC
j_gene: TRBJ2-2; d_gene: -; abundance: -; v_gene: TRBV9; CDR3aa: CASSPYSTTGELFF; CDR3nt: TGTGCCAGCAGCCCATACAGTACCACCGGGGAGCTGTTTTTT
j_gene: TRBJ1-6; d_gene: TRBD1; abundance: few; v_gene: TRBV10-3; CDR3aa: CAIRGGTGDNSPLHF; CDR3nt: TGTGCCATCAGGGGTGGGACAGGGGACAATTCACCCCTCCACTTT
j_gene: TRBJ1-3; d_gene: TRBD1; abundance: -; v_gene: TRBV30; CDR3aa: CAGTGTALISSGNTIYF; CDR3nt: TGTGCCGGAACCGGGACAGCGCTGATAAGCTCTGGAAACACCATATATTTT
j_gene: TRBJ2-1; d_gene: -; abundance: -; v_gene: TRBV7-9; CDR3aa: CASSLRVGADNEQFF; CDR3nt: TGTGCCAGCAGCTTAAGGGTGGGGGCTGACAATGAGCAGTTCTTC
j_gene: TRBJ2-1; d_gene: -; abundance: many; v_gene: TRBV28; CDR3aa: CASSHNRGFGVYNEQFF; CDR3nt: TGTGCCAGCAGTCACAATCGCGGCTTTGGGGTCTACAATGAGCAGTTCTTC
j_gene: TRBJ1-1; d_gene: -; abundance: -; v_gene: TRBV5-4; CDR3aa: CASSLDNPRGRGGRTEAFF; CDR3nt: TGTGCCAGCAGCTTGGATAACCCTCGGGGCAGGGGTGGAAGAACTGAAGCTTTCTTT
j_gene: TRBJ2-1; d_gene: TRBD2; abundance: -; v_gene: TRBV18; CDR3aa: CASSPPGSGTSYNEQFF; CDR3nt: TGTGCCAGCTCACCACCGGGTAGCGGGACGAGCTACAATGAGCAGTTCTTC
j_gene: TRBJ1-5; d_gene: -; abundance: few; v_gene: TRBV29-1; CDR3aa: CSVGGRGKGQPQHF; CDR3nt: TGCAGCGTTGGTGGCAGGGGCAAGGGACAGCCCCAGCATTTT
j_gene: TRBJ1-3; d_gene: TRBD1; abundance: -; v_gene: TRBV4-1; CDR3aa: CASSQDQGASGNTIYF; CDR3nt: TGCGCCAGCAGCCAAGATCAGGGGGCGAGTGGAAACACCATATATTTT
j_gene: TRBJ2-5; d_gene: TRBD2; abundance: -; v_gene: TRBV5-1; CDR3aa: CASSLGGGPEETQYF; CDR3nt: TGCGCCAGCAGCTTGGGGGGAGGGCCGGAGGAGACCCAGTACTTC
j_gene: TRBJ1-5; d_gene: -; abundance: -; v_gene: TRBV2; CDR3aa: CASSGTGTQPQHF; CDR3nt: TGTGCCAGCAGCGGAACCGGGACCCAGCCCCAGCATTTT
j_gene: TRBJ2-7; d_gene: TRBD1; abundance: -; v_gene: TRBV6-6; CDR3aa: CASSTDRGLLYEQYF; CDR3nt: TGTGCCAGCAGCACGGACAGGGGGCTGCTCTACGAGCAGTACTTC
j_gene: TRBJ2-1; d_gene: TRBD2; abundance: -; v_gene: TRBV5-4; CDR3aa: CASSEELAGGVNEQFF; CDR3nt: TGTGCCAGCAGCGAGGAACTAGCGGGGGGGGTAAATGAGCAGTTCTTC
j_gene: TRBJ1-3; d_gene: -; abundance: few; v_gene: TRBV5-1; CDR3aa: CASSLGGDGNTIYF; CDR3nt: TGCGCCAGCAGCTTGGGAGGGGACGGAAACACCATATATTTT
j_gene: TRBJ1-6; d_gene: TRBD1; abundance: -; v_gene: TRBV6-1; CDR3aa: CASSGGGQSNSPLHF; CDR3nt: TGTGCCAGCAGTGGGGGGGGACAGTCTAATTCACCCCTCCACTTT
j_gene: TRBJ1-1; d_gene: -; abundance: -; v_gene: TRBV6-6; CDR3aa: CASRATVKRDTEAFF; CDR3nt: TGTGCCAGCAGAGCGACAGTAAAGAGGGACACTGAAGCTTTCTTT
j_gene: TRBJ2-4; d_gene: -; abundance: -; v_gene: TRBV19; CDR3aa: CASSPSGLIAKNIQYF; CDR3nt: TGTGCCAGTAGTCCGTCAGGGCTTATAGCCAAAAACATTCAGTACTTC
j_gene: TRBJ2-6; d_gene: -; abundance: -; v_gene: TRBV30; CDR3aa: CAWSGSGANVLTF; CDR3nt: TGTGCCTGGAGTGGCTCTGGGGCCAACGTCCTGACTTTC
j_gene: TRBJ1-6; d_gene: -; abundance: -; v_gene: TRBV6-5; CDR3aa: CASSWDTGSNSPLHF; CDR3nt: TGTGCCAGCAGCTGGGATACAGGGTCGAATTCACCCCTCCACTTT
j_gene: TRBJ1-2; d_gene: -; abundance: -; v_gene: TRBV6-5; CDR3aa: CASSPSRQVLYGYTF; CDR3nt: TGTGCCAGCAGTCCATCTCGACAGGTTCTCTATGGCTACACCTTC
j_gene: TRBJ2-1; d_gene: -; abundance: many; v_gene: TRBV5-4; CDR3aa: CASSLGGGNGGNEQFF; CDR3nt: TGTGCCAGCAGCTTGGGAGGGGGGAACGGAGGCAATGAGCAGTTCTTC
j_gene: TRBJ2-7; d_gene: -; abundance: -; v_gene: TRBV15; CDR3aa: CATSRDTGGFYEQYF; CDR3nt: TGTGCCACCAGCAGAGATACTGGTGGCTTCTACGAGCAGTACTTC
j_gene: TRBJ1-5; d_gene: -; abundance: -; v_gene: TRBV6-1; CDR3aa: CASSEARRTGKGNQPQHF; CDR3nt: TGTGCCAGCAGTGAAGCTCGGCGTACGGGGAAGGGCAATCAGCCCCAGCATTTT
j_gene: TRBJ1-6; d_gene: -; abundance: -; v_gene: TRBV5-6; CDR3aa: CASSLGLSSYNSPLHF; CDR3nt: TGTGCCAGCAGTCTGGGACTGAGCTCCTATAATTCACCCCTCCACTTT
j_gene: TRBJ1-2; d_gene: -; abundance: -; v_gene: TRBV29-1; CDR3aa: CSVDTLDYGYTF; CDR3nt: TGCAGCGTTGACACATTGGACTATGGCTACACCTTC
j_gene: TRBJ2-6; d_gene: -; abundance: -; v_gene: TRBV19; CDR3aa: CASSIGGAGANVLTF; CDR3nt: TGTGCCAGTAGTATAGGGGGAGCTGGGGCCAACGTCCTGACTTTC
j_gene: TRBJ1-1; d_gene: -; abundance: -; v_gene: TRBV7-2; CDR3aa: CASSYRANTEAFF; CDR3nt: TGTGCCAGCAGCTACAGAGCCAACACTGAAGCTTTCTTT
j_gene: TRBJ2-3; d_gene: -; abundance: -; v_gene: TRBV19; CDR3aa: CASRQGSADTQYF; CDR3nt: TGTGCCAGTAGACAGGGATCCGCAGATACGCAGTATTTT
j_gene: TRBJ1-2; d_gene: TRBD1; abundance: -; v_gene: TRBV9; CDR3aa: CASSPRTGEYGYTF; CDR3nt: TGTGCCAGCAGCCCGCGGACAGGGGAATATGGCTACACCTTC
j_gene: TRBJ2-7; d_gene: -; abundance: -; v_gene: TRBV5-1; CDR3aa: CASTTEQASYEQYF; CDR3nt: TGCGCCAGCACCACTGAGCAGGCGTCATACGAGCAGTACTTC
j_gene: TRBJ2-2; d_gene: TRBD2; abundance: -; v_gene: TRBV5-1; CDR3aa: CASSVGTSGVSGELFF; CDR3nt: TGCGCCAGCAGCGTAGGGACTAGCGGGGTGTCCGGGGAGCTGTTTTTT
j_gene: TRBJ1-1; d_gene: -; abundance: -; v_gene: TRBV6-6; CDR3aa: CASIRTQRRDTEAFF; CDR3nt: TGTGCCAGCATCCGAACCCAGCGAAGGGACACTGAAGCTTTCTTT